A single sample gave rise to the 27 T cell receptor beta chains below, sequenced in a study of CD8 T cells in Susac syndrome. Random hexamers primed reverse transcription of about 0.45 to 1 ug RNA. MiXCR, applied by TCRdb to the immunoSEQ multiplex PCR reads, yields one record per CDR3 protein. The sample records about 200,000 distinct CDR3 sequences, around 93% being singletons. Material: CD4+ T cells from PBMCs. These TCRs come from a human donor with multiple sclerosis.

The chain couples TRBV6-1 to TRBJ2-1, with 10 bases that match TRBD1. Germline V gene sequence: CDR1 MNHNS, CDR2 SASEGT. CDR3 length equals 15 residues. The V segment lost 6 bases and the J segment 3 bases; nucleotides outside the gene matches: 5. The CDR3 here is CASRPGQGVYNEQFF. CDR3 DNA sequence: TGTGCCAGCAGACCCGGACAGGGGGTCTACAATGAGCAGTTCTTC.

CDR3 sequence reads: CASSPKGGNYNEQFF. The CDR3 DNA reads as TGTGCCAGCTCACCCAAGGGGGGGAATTACAATGAGCAGTTCTTC. The genes are TRBV18 and TRBJ2-1; D perhaps matches TRBD2 (7 bases). Per germline, CDR1 KGHSH and CDR2 LQKENI. The CDR3 spans 15 residues. Trimming stripped 3 bases from V and 4 bases from J, with 13 bases between.

The chain carries TRBV18 and TRBJ1-4; no clear D gene. V was shortened by 2 bases and J by 0 bases, with 4 bases between the two germline ends. CDR3 size: 14 residues. The germline CDR1 and CDR2 sequences are KGHSH and LQKENI. The DNA for the CDR3 is TGTGCCAGCTCACCATCAGCAACTAATGAAAAACTGTTTTTT. This sequence encodes CASSPSATNEKLFF.

This chain joins TRBV30 and TRBJ1-6; D gene uncertain. The CDR3 length is 13 residues. Trimming stripped 5 bases from V and 1 base from J, with 6 bases between. CDR1 and CDR2 from the germline V gene are GTSNPN and SVGIG (reference sequence). The CDR3 DNA reads as TGTGCCTGGGAGGAGTCCTATAATTCACCCCTCCACTTT. This encodes CAWEESYNSPLHF.

This clonotype was found once. This chain uses TRBV12-3 or TRBV12-4 with TRBJ2-3; weak D call: TRBD2 (5 bases). V lost 1 base and J lost 3, with 14 bases in between. This CDR3 spans 16 amino acids. CDR3 protein: CASSLGFGVPTDTQYF. The CDR3 region has the DNA TGTGCCAGCAGTTTAGGATTCGGGGTTCCGACAGATACGCAGTATTTT.

The chain combines TRBV9 with TRBJ2-3; D assignment may be TRBD1 or TRBD2 (5 bases each). The germline V gene has CDR1 SGDLS and CDR2 YYNGEE. CDR3 size: 13 residues. V dropped 4 bases and J dropped 7 bases, with 13 bases sitting between them. The chain's CDR3 is CASSPHEGNTQYF. In DNA form, the CDR3 reads TGTGCCAGCAGCCCCCATGAGGGGAATACGCAGTATTTT.

The chain uses TRBV20-1 and TRBJ1-1; D is perhaps TRBD1 (5 bases). Germline loops: CDR1 DFQATT, CDR2 SNEGSKA (reference sequence). This CDR3 is 11 amino acids long. With 4 bases removed from V and 4 bases from J, the gap between germline ends came to 7 bases. The CDR3 sequence: CSAKGPTEAFF. The CDR3 DNA reads as TGCAGTGCTAAGGGGCCCACTGAAGCTTTCTTT.

The rearrangement uses TRBV15 and TRBJ2-7, with D perhaps being TRBD1 or TRBD2 (5 bases each). Per germline, CDR1 LNHNV and CDR2 YYDKDF (reference sequence). V shed 3 bases and J shed 6 bases, with 12 bases lying between them. CDR3 size: 13 residues. CDR3 protein: CATSRSGTREQYV. CDR3 bases: TGTGCCACCAGCAGGTCCGGGACGCGCGAGCAGTACGTC.

This chain links TRBV30 with TRBJ2-5; no clear D gene. V was shortened by 0 bases and J by 10 bases, with 12 bases between the two germline ends. This CDR3 has 12 amino acids. Germline V gene sequence: CDR1 GTSNPN, CDR2 SVGIG (reference sequence). CDR3 residues: CAWSVLFQHQYF. The CDR3 coding sequence is TGTGCCTGGAGTGTACTGTTTCAGCACCAGTACTTC.

V gene TRBV12-3 or TRBV12-4 combines with J gene TRBJ1-3, with D hard to call. The CDR3 is 15 amino acids. Trimming took 4 bases from V and 0 from J, leaving 10 bases between them. CDR3 sequence reads: CASSYWAPSGNTIYF. As DNA, the CDR3 is TGTGCCAGCAGTTATTGGGCCCCCTCTGGAAACACCATATATTTT.

This chain links TRBV7-2 with TRBJ2-4; a possible D gene is TRBD2 (5 bases). Germline-derived CDR1 and CDR2 are SGHTA and FQGNSA. There are 16 residues in the CDR3. The germline V and J ends were trimmed by 5 bases and 0 bases, with 14 bases remaining between them. CDR3 in DNA: TGTGCCAGCAGCCCAGCGGAGGTCCTAGCCAAAAACATTCAGTACTTC. This sequence encodes CASSPAEVLAKNIQYF.

The gene calls are TRBV12-3 or TRBV12-4 and TRBJ1-2; D is unclear. V gave up 1 base and J gave up 8 bases, with 11 bases separating them. This CDR3 is 13 amino acids long. The CDR3 bases are TGTGCCAGCAGTTTAGTAGGGTCGCGCGGCTACACCTTC. Protein product: CASSLVGSRGYTF.

This sequence joins TRBV29-1 and TRBJ2-6, with D perhaps being TRBD1 or TRBD2 (6 bases each). V gave up 6 bases and J gave up 0 bases, with 18 bases separating them. Germline V lookup: CDR1 SQVTM, CDR2 ANQGSEA. This CDR3 has 17 residues. CDR3 in amino acids: CSVLGGLQPSGANVLTF. CDR3 DNA: TGCAGCGTGCTTGGGGGGCTTCAACCCTCTGGGGCCAACGTCCTGACTTTC.

This rearrangement joins TRBV30 to TRBJ1-1; D not resolved. The CDR3 has 12 amino acids. Germline CDR1 and CDR2: GTSNPN and SVGIG (reference sequence). This CDR3 reads CASRYPNTEAFF. The CDR3 DNA reads TGTGCGTCCAGGTACCCGAACACTGAAGCTTTCTTT.

The rearrangement joins TRBV15 to TRBJ1-5, with D unresolved. Trimming shortened V by 3 bases and J by 5 bases, and 8 bases separated the two germline ends. This CDR3 region has 13 residues. CDR1 is LNHNV, CDR2 YYDKDF, per germline (reference sequence). The CDR3 nucleotides are TGTGCCACCAGCAGCTCCCAAGATCAGCCCCAGCATTTT. It translates to CATSSSQDQPQHF.

The CDR3 DNA sequence: TGTGCCAGCTCACCGTCCCCCCCTCCTAGGGGGCAGAACTATGGCTACACCTTC. Translating it yields CASSPSPPPRGQNYGYTF. The gene calls are TRBV18 and TRBJ1-2; 7 bases map to TRBD1. This CDR3 has 18 residues. After removal of 3 bases from V and 2 bases from J, the junction contained 15 bases not matched to a gene. CDR1 is KGHSH, CDR2 LQKENI, per germline. The complete variable domain, with remaining parts taken from reference TRBV18 and TRBJ1-2, reads NAGVMQNPRHLVRRRGQEARLRCSPMKGHSHVYWYRQLPEEGLKFMVYLQKENIIDESGMPKERFSAEFPKEGPSILRIQQVVRGDSAAYFCASSPSPPPRGQNYGYTFGSGTRLTVV.

V usage is TRBV4-2 and J usage is TRBJ1-2; TRBD1 aligns across 12 bases. CDR3 length: 16 residues. Germline CDR1 is LGHNA and CDR2 is YNFKEQ. Trimming removed 4 bases from V and 6 bases from J; junction bases left unmatched: 9. CDR3 amino acids: CASSPRGQGARNGYTF. The CDR3 region has the DNA TGTGCCAGCAGCCCAAGGGGACAGGGGGCGCGGAATGGCTACACCTTC.

The chain carries TRBV7-2 and TRBJ2-3; D call uncertain. CDR1 is SGHTA, CDR2 FQGNSA, per germline. This CDR3 region has 12 residues. Trimming removed 4 bases from V and 8 bases from J, with 10 bases in between. CDR3: CASSSLPGTQYF. In nucleotides, the CDR3 is TGTGCCAGCAGCTCGCTCCCTGGTACGCAGTATTTT. The complete variable domain, with remaining parts taken from reference TRBV7-2 and TRBJ2-3, reads GAGVSQSPSNKVTEKGKDVELRCDPISGHTALYWYRQSLGQGLEFLIYFQGNSAPDKSGLPSDRFSAERTGGSVSTLTIQRTQQEDSAVYLCASSSLPGTQYFGPGTRLTVL.

CDR3 residues: CASSLDATNTEAFF. CDR3 nucleotides: TGTGCCAGCAGTCTAGACGCTACTAACACTGAAGCTTTCTTT. The chain combines TRBV2 with TRBJ1-1; no clear D. The V and J ends lost 5 bases and 2 bases respectively, with 12 bases between them. Looked up from germline, CDR1 is SNHLY and CDR2 is FYNNEI. CDR3 length equals 14 residues. Variable domain in full (rest from reference TRBV2 and TRBJ1-1): EPEVTQTPSHQVTQMGQEVILRCVPISNHLYFYWYRQILGQKVEFLVSFYNNEISEKSEIFDDQFSVERPDGSNFTLKIRSTKLEDSAMYFCASSLDATNTEAFFGQGTRLTVV.

This chain uses TRBV2 with TRBJ2-3, with D tentatively TRBD2 (5 bases). V was pared by 11 bases and J by 2 bases, with 14 bases between. Per the germline V gene, CDR1 is SNHLY and CDR2 is FYNNEI. This CDR3 has 13 amino acids. CDR3 sequence reads: CAVPSGFTDTQYF. CDR3 in DNA: TGTGCCGTCCCGAGCGGATTCACAGATACGCAGTATTTT.

J is TRBJ1-6 and V is TRBV12-3 or TRBV12-4; no clear D. With 6 bases removed from V and 9 bases from J, the gap between germline ends came to 15 bases. This CDR3 has 14 residues. For the CDR3, the DNA is TGTGCCAGCAGCCCTGAGGGCCGAGGTTCACCCCTCCACTTT. This translates into CASSPEGRGSPLHF.

V gene TRBV20-1 combines with J gene TRBJ2-1, with TRBD2 matching 8 bases. The CDR3 sequence is 14 residues long. V shed 4 bases, J shed 0 bases, and the junction held 2 bases outside the gene matches. Germline V lookup: CDR1 DFQATT, CDR2 SNEGSKA (reference sequence). The CDR3 coding sequence is TGCAGTGCTACGGGGGGGAGCTCCTACAATGAGCAGTTCTTC. It is translated as CSATGGSSYNEQFF.

The V call is TRBV20-1, the J call TRBJ1-1; 7 bases are shared with TRBD1. V dropped 5 bases and J dropped 0; count of bases not matched to a gene: 3. This CDR3 comprises 13 residues. Germline CDR1 and CDR2: DFQATT and SNEGSKA (reference sequence). The DNA for the CDR3 is TGCAGTGCTCTCGGACAGGTGAACACTGAAGCTTTCTTT. It specifies CSALGQVNTEAFF.

J is TRBJ1-1 and V is TRBV29-1; D gene uncertain. CDR3 length: 11 residues. The ends were cut back, 7 bases at V and 7 bases at J, with 13 bases in the middle. Per the germline V gene, CDR1 is SQVTM and CDR2 is ANQGSEA. CDR3 bases: TGCAGCGCCAGGATGGGCTTTGAAGCTTTCTTT. Amino acid sequence: CSARMGFEAFF.

V is TRBV20-1 and J is TRBJ2-5, with D possibly matching TRBD1 (6 bases). V was cut by 3 bases and J by 7 bases, with 18 bases left in between. This CDR3 contains 14 residues. Germline loops: CDR1 DFQATT, CDR2 SNEGSKA (reference sequence). The CDR3 here is CSASDLRGYRTQYF. Here the CDR3 DNA reads TGCAGTGCTAGTGATCTCAGGGGCTACCGGACCCAGTACTTC.

The chain links TRBV19 to TRBJ2-6, with D uncertain. CDR1 is LNHDA and CDR2 is SQIVND in the germline V gene (reference sequence). There are 14 residues in the CDR3. V lost 5 bases, J lost 2 bases, and 7 bases lay in between. The CDR3: CASSPLAGANVLTF. The CDR3 coding sequence is TGTGCCAGTAGTCCTCTCGCTGGGGCCAACGTCCTGACTTTC.

The chain joins TRBV3-1 to TRBJ2-2; tentative D call: TRBD2 (6 bases). Germline CDR1 and CDR2: LGHDT and YNNKEL (reference sequence). Trimming left V 1 base short and J 6 bases short, with 9 bases between. The CDR3 runs to 14 residues. The CDR3 bases are TGTGCCAGCAGCCAAGTGCGGGGCGCCGGGGAGCTGTTTTTT. This encodes CASSQVRGAGELFF.